The clone carrying this T cell receptor (beta chain) has at least ten counts. Its antigen remains unknown. Unique molecular identifiers were attached to individual cDNA molecules. TCRdb re-called the 5' RACE reads with MiXCR, one entry per CDR3 protein. Of some 54,000 distinct CDR3 sequences listed, approximately 11% are singletons. The CDR3 sequence is 12 residues long. Trimming cost V 3 bases and J 7 bases, with 7 bases left between them. CDR1 and CDR2 from the germline V gene are SEHNR and FQNEAQ (reference sequence). The sample originates from a study of early T cells in non-severe SARS-CoV-2 infection. Looking at the study overall: From unsorted whole blood, bulk RNA was sequenced, and the chains remained unpaired.

Findings and limits, study-wide: CD4 and private specificities were missed by VDJdb matching, which favored anti-spike CD8 responses.

The clonotype originates from an adult who was a healthcare worker with PCR-confirmed SARS-CoV-2 infection or an uninfected control (not recorded which). The sample consisted of whole blood. The V and J genes are TRBV7-9 and TRBJ2-1; D remains unclear. In nucleotides, the CDR3 is TGTGCCAGCAGCTTGCCCCCAAATGAGCAGTTCTTC. Its protein product is CASSLPPNEQFF.